One and the same sample provided the 16 T cell receptor beta chains below, sequenced in a study of beta chain features in type 1 diabetes. Expressed TCRB transcripts were sequenced because the entire RNA isolate underwent reverse transcription. The data were produced by immunoSEQ multiplex PCR, yet TCRdb's version contains in-frame clones alone and is incomplete. The sample contains 300,000 to 350,000 clones, 6.5% to 10% of which appear only once. Sequenced: central memory CD4+ T cells from blood. These receptors all come from a young woman in good health.

CDR3 in amino acids: CASSLGPGTIRNIQYF. CDR3 sequence (DNA): TGCGCCAGCAGCTTGGGGCCCGGGACTATACGGAACATTCAGTACTTC. V gene TRBV5-1 combines with J gene TRBJ2-4; 7 nucleotides align to TRBD2. The CDR3 is made up of 16 amino acids. V gave up 0 bases and J gave up 7 bases; unmatched junction bases: 10. Per the germline V gene, CDR1 is SGHRS and CDR2 is YFSETQ.

This clone was found many times. The chain carries TRBV5-4 and TRBJ2-3; perhaps TRBD2 as D (6 bases). The CDR3 has 13 residues. V was shortened by 4 bases and J by 7 bases, with 13 bases between the two germline ends. Germline V CDR1 and CDR2: SGHNT, YYREEE (reference sequence). The CDR3, as DNA: TGTGCCAGCAGCCAGACTAGTTCGCATACGCAGTATTTT. It encodes CASSQTSSHTQYF.

The J gene is TRBJ1-1, the V gene TRBV14, with 7 nucleotides matching TRBD1. Germline values: CDR1 SGHDN, CDR2 FVKESK. V lost 0 bases, J lost 1 base, and 17 bases stayed unmatched. The CDR3 is made up of 20 amino acids. The CDR3 region has the DNA TGTGCCAGCAGCCAAGATCGGTCCGGCCCCGGGACAGTAAAGAACACTGAAGCTTTCTTT. Translated, it gives CASSQDRSGPGTVKNTEAFF.

The chain uses TRBV10-3 and TRBJ1-5; TRBD1 matches at 7 bases. Trimming took 6 bases from V and 4 from J; bases not matched to a gene: 6. The CDR3 loop spans 14 amino acids. Germline CDR1 is ENHRY and CDR2 is SYGVKD. The CDR3 sequence: CAISRQGRNQPQHF. DNA of the CDR3: TGTGCCATCAGCCGACAGGGTCGGAATCAGCCCCAGCATTTT.

The rearrangement joins TRBV7-2 to TRBJ2-1; D is undetermined. V was cut by 8 bases and J by 8 bases, with 13 bases left in between. The germline gives CDR1 SGHTA, CDR2 FQGNSA. This CDR3 has 12 residues. Written as DNA, the CDR3 is TGTGCCAGCGGAGCCTGGTTGGATGAGCAGTTCTTC. This gives the protein CASGAWLDEQFF.

This clone has more than one count but fewer than ten. The DNA of the CDR3 is TGCGCCAGCAGTCGGGACGTAGCCTACAATGAGCAGTTCTTC. Translated, it gives CASSRDVAYNEQFF. The V gene is TRBV5-1, the J gene TRBJ2-1; D tentatively fits TRBD1 or TRBD2 (5 bases each). The germline V gene has CDR1 SGHRS and CDR2 YFSETQ. The CDR3 is made up of 14 amino acids. The ends were cut back, 5 bases at V and 2 bases at J, with 11 bases in the middle.

The chain uses TRBV5-4 and TRBJ1-4; 10 bases align to TRBD1. Trimming removed 4 bases from V and 6 bases from J; junction bases left unmatched: 6. The CDR3 consists of 15 residues. Germline V gives CDR1 SGHNT, CDR2 YYREEE (reference sequence). The CDR3 nucleotides are TGTGCCAGCAGCAGAGGGACAGGGGAGGATGAAAAACTGTTTTTT. This sequence encodes CASSRGTGEDEKLFF.

The rearrangement links TRBV14 to TRBJ1-2; 9 bases align to TRBD1. Germline CDR1 SGHDN, CDR2 FVKESK. This CDR3 has 17 residues. The J segment lost 0 bases and the V segment lost 4 bases, leaving 9 bases of the junction unmatched. Here the CDR3 reads CASSLTGGTDANYGYTF. Written as DNA, the CDR3 is TGTGCCAGCAGCCTTACAGGGGGCACTGATGCTAACTATGGCTACACCTTC.

This rearrangement joins TRBV29-1 to TRBJ1-2; D is undetermined. The CDR3 extends over 15 amino acids. CDR1 and CDR2 (germline): SQVTM, ANQGSEA. Trimming left V 4 bases short and J 0 bases short, with 15 bases between. CDR3 amino acids: CSVGARAGPNYGYTF. CDR3 bases: TGCAGCGTTGGGGCCCGGGCGGGCCCTAACTATGGCTACACCTTC. The variable domain in full, with the rest retrieved from reference TRBV29-1 and TRBJ1-2, is SAVISQKPSRDICQRGTSLTIQCQVDSQVTMMFWYRQQPGQSLTLIATANQGSEATYESGFVIDKFPISRPNLTFSTLTVSNMSPEDSSIYLCSVGARAGPNYGYTFGSGTRLTVV.

This clone is a singleton in its sample. J is TRBJ2-3 and V is TRBV7-9; 11 nucleotides agree with TRBD2. J lost 8 bases, V lost 7 bases, and 11 bases had no gene match. Germline values: CDR1 SEHNR, CDR2 FQNEAQ (reference sequence). This CDR3 region has 15 residues. The CDR3, as DNA: TGTGCCAGCATCCTGGGGACTAGCGGCCCCGGTACGCAGTATTTT. Amino acids: CASILGTSGPGTQYF.

This clone was found a few times. The chain couples TRBV7-2 to TRBJ2-1; the D call may be TRBD1 or TRBD2 (5 bases each). Germline loops: CDR1 SGHTA, CDR2 FQGNSA. The CDR3 runs to 14 residues. Trimming pared 5 bases from V and 8 bases from J, leaving 16 bases between. The CDR3 sequence is CASSLVEGSDEQFF. CDR3 DNA sequence: TGTGCCAGCAGCCTCGTTGAGGGGAGCGATGAGCAGTTCTTC.

The chain couples TRBV5-4 to TRBJ1-2; TRBD1 matches 7 bases. Germline CDR1 is SGHNT and CDR2 is YYREEE (reference sequence). J lost 5 bases, V lost 0 bases, and 10 bases had no gene match. The CDR3 loop spans 16 amino acids. Written as DNA, the CDR3 is TGTGCCAGCAGCTTGGCGCAAAGACAGGGAGAATATGGCTACACCTTC. Translated: CASSLAQRQGEYGYTF.

There are a few counts of this clone. The chain is built from TRBV4-3 and TRBJ2-3, with 8 positions matching TRBD2. With 0 bases clipped from V and 5 bases from J, the junction kept 4 bases outside the gene matches. This CDR3 is 15 amino acids long. CDR1 LGHNA and CDR2 YSLEER come from the germline V gene. CDR3 sequence: CASSQDAGGVDTQYF. CDR3 coding DNA: TGCGCCAGCAGCCAAGACGCGGGAGGCGTAGATACGCAGTATTTT.

In nucleotides, the CDR3 is TGTGCCAGCCGAATCAAGGGTTCTGGGGCCAACGTCCTGACTTTC. As protein: CASRIKGSGANVLTF. J is TRBJ2-6 and V is TRBV6-5; D gene unclear. This CDR3 is built from 15 residues. V was trimmed by 8 bases and J by 1 base, leaving 12 bases between them. From germline, CDR1 is MNHEY and CDR2 SVGAGI.

This clone was observed many times. The gene calls are TRBV7-9 and TRBJ1-5; D may be TRBD1 (6 bases). The CDR3 spans 15 residues. CDR1 SEHNR and CDR2 FQNEAQ come from the germline V gene (reference sequence). Trimming took off 5 bases at V and 0 bases at J, with 11 bases between the two ends. The CDR3, as DNA: TGTGCCAGCAGCCAGGGGCAGGATAGCAATCAGCCCCAGCATTTT. It codes for CASSQGQDSNQPQHF. The full variable domain, in which reference TRBV7-9 and TRBJ1-5 provide the parts outside the CDR3, is DTGVSQNPRHKITKRGQNVTFRCDPISEHNRLYWYRQTLGQGPEFLTYFQNEAQLEKSRLLSDRFSAERPKGSFSTLEIQRTEQGDSAMYLCASSQGQDSNQPQHFGDGTRLSIL.

This clone was seen more than once but under ten times. The chain employs TRBV5-1 and TRBJ1-5, with 7 bases lining up with TRBD1. Per germline, CDR1 SGHRS and CDR2 YFSETQ. Trimming removed 0 bases from V and 2 bases from J; junction bases left unmatched: 2. CDR3 size: 15 residues. CDR3 nucleotide sequence: TGCGCCAGCAGCTTGGCCGGGACAGGCAATCAGCCCCAGCATTTT. Residues: CASSLAGTGNQPQHF.